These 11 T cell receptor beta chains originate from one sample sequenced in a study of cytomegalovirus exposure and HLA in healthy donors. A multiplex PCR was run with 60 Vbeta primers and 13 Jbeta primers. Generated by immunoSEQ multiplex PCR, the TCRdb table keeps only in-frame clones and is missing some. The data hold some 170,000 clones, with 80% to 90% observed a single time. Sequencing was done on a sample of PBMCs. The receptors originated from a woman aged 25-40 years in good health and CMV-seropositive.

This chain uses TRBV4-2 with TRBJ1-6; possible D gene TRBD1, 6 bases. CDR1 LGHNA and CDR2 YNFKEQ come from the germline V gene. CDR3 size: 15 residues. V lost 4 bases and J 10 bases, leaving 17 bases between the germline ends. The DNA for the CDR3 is TGTGCCAGCAGCCGACCCGGACAGCCCCCCTCACCCCTCCACTTT. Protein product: CASSRPGQPPSPLHF.

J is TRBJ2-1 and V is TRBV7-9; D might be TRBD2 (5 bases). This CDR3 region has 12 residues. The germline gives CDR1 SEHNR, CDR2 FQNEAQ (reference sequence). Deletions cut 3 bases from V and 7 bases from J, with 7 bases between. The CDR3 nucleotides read TGTGCCAGCAGCTTCTCGGGGAATGAGCAGTTCTTC. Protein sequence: CASSFSGNEQFF.

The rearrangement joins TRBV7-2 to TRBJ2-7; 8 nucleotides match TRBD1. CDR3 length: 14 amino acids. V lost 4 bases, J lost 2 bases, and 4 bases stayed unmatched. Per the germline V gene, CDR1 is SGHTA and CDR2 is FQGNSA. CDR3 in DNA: TGTGCCAGCAGCTCGAGACAGGGGCCCTACGAGCAGTACTTC. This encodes CASSSRQGPYEQYF.

The CDR3 region is CASSFSQGFDSNQPQHF. For the CDR3, the DNA is TGTGCCAGCAGCTTCTCTCAGGGATTCGACAGCAATCAGCCCCAGCATTTT. This chain joins TRBV5-4 and TRBJ1-5; weak D call: TRBD1 (5 bases). The CDR3 length is 17 residues. The ends were cut back, 2 bases at V and 1 base at J, with 16 bases in the middle. Per germline, CDR1 SGHNT and CDR2 YYREEE (reference sequence).

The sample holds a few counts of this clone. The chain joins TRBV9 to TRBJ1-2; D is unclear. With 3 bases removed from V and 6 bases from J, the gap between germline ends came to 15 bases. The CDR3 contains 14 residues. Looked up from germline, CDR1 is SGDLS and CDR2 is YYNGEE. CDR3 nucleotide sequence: TGTGCCAGCAGCGCGGGAAGGGAACGGAATGGCTACACCTTC. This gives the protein CASSAGRERNGYTF. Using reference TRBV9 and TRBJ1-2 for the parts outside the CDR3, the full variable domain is DSGVTQTPKHLITATGQRVTLRCSPRSGDLSVYWYQQSLDQGLQFLIQYYNGEERAKGNILERFSAQQFPDLHSELNLSSLELGDSALYFCASSAGRERNGYTFGSGTRLTVV.

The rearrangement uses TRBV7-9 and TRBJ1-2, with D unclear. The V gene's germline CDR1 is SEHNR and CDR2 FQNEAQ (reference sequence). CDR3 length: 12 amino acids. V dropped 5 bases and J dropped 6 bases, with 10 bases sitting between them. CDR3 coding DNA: TGTGCCAGCAGCCTATCGTTCCATGGCTACACCTTC. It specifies CASSLSFHGYTF.

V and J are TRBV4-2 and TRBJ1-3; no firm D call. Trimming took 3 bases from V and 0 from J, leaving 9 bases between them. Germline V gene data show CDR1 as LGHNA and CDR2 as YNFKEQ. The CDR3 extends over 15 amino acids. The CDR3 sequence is CASSQPRDSGNTIYF. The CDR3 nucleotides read TGTGCCAGCAGCCAGCCTCGCGACTCTGGAAACACCATATATTTT.

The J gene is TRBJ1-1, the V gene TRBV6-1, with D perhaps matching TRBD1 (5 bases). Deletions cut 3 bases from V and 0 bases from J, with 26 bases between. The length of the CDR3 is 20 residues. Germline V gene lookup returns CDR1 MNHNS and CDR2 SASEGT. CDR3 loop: CASSDVYPFARALLNTEAFF. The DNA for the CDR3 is TGTGCCAGCAGTGACGTCTACCCTTTCGCCAGGGCTTTACTGAACACTGAAGCTTTCTTT.

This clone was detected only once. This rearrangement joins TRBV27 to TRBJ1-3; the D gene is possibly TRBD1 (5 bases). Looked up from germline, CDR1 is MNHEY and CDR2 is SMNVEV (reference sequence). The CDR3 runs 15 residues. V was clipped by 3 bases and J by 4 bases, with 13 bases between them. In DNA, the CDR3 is TGTGCCAGCAGTTTCAGGGTCGGGCTGGGAAACACCATATATTTT. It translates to CASSFRVGLGNTIYF.

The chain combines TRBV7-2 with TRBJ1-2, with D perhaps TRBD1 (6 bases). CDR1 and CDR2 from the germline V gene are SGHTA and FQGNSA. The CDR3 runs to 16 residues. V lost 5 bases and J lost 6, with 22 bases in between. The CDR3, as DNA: TGTGCCAGCAGCCGAACCCGAAGACAGGATCGGAATGGCTACACCTTC. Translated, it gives CASSRTRRQDRNGYTF.

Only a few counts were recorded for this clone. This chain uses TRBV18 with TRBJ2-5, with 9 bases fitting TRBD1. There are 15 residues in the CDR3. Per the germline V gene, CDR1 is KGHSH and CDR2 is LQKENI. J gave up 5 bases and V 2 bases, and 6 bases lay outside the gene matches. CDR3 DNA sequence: TGTGCCAGCTCACCAGGACAGGGGACAAGGGAGACCCAGTACTTC. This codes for CASSPGQGTRETQYF.